Shown below are 26 T cell receptor beta chains from a single sample sequenced in a study of somatic reversion in DOCK8 deficiency. Using EuroClonality-NGS primers, TRB was amplified from around 93 ng genomic DNA in one-step amplicon PCR. In TCRdb, the multiplex PCR reads were re-called with MiXCR into one record per CDR3 protein. The table has 2,500 to 3,000 distinct CDR3 sequences, approximately 24% seen once; the top ten hold over 7.5%. The sequenced sample consisted of peripheral blood. The receptors stem from a human donor in good health.

This chain joins TRBV4-1 and TRBJ1-5; possibly TRBD1 for D (5 bases). V was trimmed by 2 bases and J by 4 bases, leaving 6 bases between them. The CDR3 spans 13 residues. From germline, CDR1 is MGHRA and CDR2 YSYEKL. CDR3 protein: CASSQQGNQPQHF. The CDR3 DNA reads TGCGCCAGCAGCCAACAGGGAAATCAGCCCCAGCATTTT.

The J gene is TRBJ2-6, the V gene TRBV7-9; TRBD1 might be the D (5 bases). The germline CDR1 and CDR2 sequences are SEHNR and FQNEAQ (reference sequence). V was shortened by 4 bases and J by 1 base, with 8 bases between the two germline ends. This CDR3 spans 15 amino acids. The CDR3 bases are TGTGCCAGCAGCTCCAGGGAATCTGGGGCCAACGTCCTGACTTTC. As protein: CASSSRESGANVLTF.

The V and J genes are TRBV9 and TRBJ2-7; D assignment may be TRBD1 or TRBD2 (6 bases each). This CDR3 region has 14 residues. Trimming removed 0 bases from V and 6 bases from J, with 13 bases in between. CDR1 is SGDLS and CDR2 is YYNGEE in the germline V gene. The CDR3 reads CASSVEVGGREQYF. In DNA form, the CDR3 reads TGTGCCAGCAGCGTAGAGGTTGGGGGGCGCGAGCAGTACTTC.

This clonotype was counted only a few times. The genes are TRBV9 and TRBJ1-1, with 8 bases identical to TRBD1. The CDR3 is made up of 15 amino acids. Germline CDR1 SGDLS, CDR2 YYNGEE. Losses at the gene ends were 2 bases for V and 1 base for J; bases not matched to a gene: 4. CDR3 bases: TGTGCCAGCAGCGTGCAGACAGGGGAGAACACTGAAGCTTTCTTT. Encoded protein: CASSVQTGENTEAFF.

There are a few counts of this clonotype. The chain combines TRBV5-4 with TRBJ2-7; no definite D call. Germline V CDR1 and CDR2: SGHNT, YYREEE (reference sequence). The CDR3 sequence is 12 residues long. Trimming removed 1 base from V and 4 bases from J, with 6 bases in between. The CDR3 DNA reads TGTGCCAGCAGCTTGAGGGATTACGAGCAGTACTTC. Protein: CASSLRDYEQYF.

For this clonotype: The junction departs from germline at one end; a sequencing error may be responsible. The gene calls are TRBV3-1 and TRBJ1-2; D call uncertain. The germline CDR1 and CDR2 sequences are LGHDT and YNNKEL (reference sequence). This CDR3 is built from 12 residues. CDR3: CATSQESGHYTF. In DNA, the CDR3 is TGTGCCACCAGCCAAGAGTCAGGTCACTACACCTTC.

In its sample, this clonotype ranks as medium-sized. The V gene is TRBV23-1, the J gene TRBJ2-7; D possibly corresponds to TRBD2 (5 bases). TRBV23-1 is placed among ORFs of uncertain function. The CDR3 sequence is 15 residues long. Trimming removed 0 bases at V and 3 bases at J, with 12 bases between. In DNA, the CDR3 is TGCGCCAGCAGTCAATCGGGAAAGCGGTTCTACGAGCAGTACTTC. Amino acid sequence: CASSQSGKRFYEQYF.

By sample share, this clonotype is medium-sized. This sequence joins TRBV12-3 or TRBV12-4 and TRBJ1-5; D gene unclear. CDR3 length: 14 amino acids. V was trimmed by 2 bases and J by 3 bases, leaving 8 bases between them. The CDR3 DNA follows: TGTGCCAGCAGTTTAAGCGGGATCAATCAGCCCCAGCATTTT. As protein: CASSLSGINQPQHF.

By sample share, this clonotype is medium-sized. This rearrangement joins TRBV19 to TRBJ1-5; D ambiguous. Trimming pared 3 bases from V and 5 bases from J, leaving 8 bases between. Germline lookup yields CDR1 LNHDA and CDR2 SQIVND (reference sequence). The CDR3 consists of 13 residues. The CDR3 protein is CASSIGVDQPQHF. The DNA of the CDR3 is TGTGCCAGTAGTATCGGAGTGGATCAGCCCCAGCATTTT.

In its sample, this clonotype ranks as medium-sized. The chain's CDR3 is CASRGLRGNTEAFF. CDR3 nucleotides: TGTGCCAGCAGGGGATTGAGGGGGAACACTGAAGCTTTCTTT. The V and J genes are TRBV6-2 or TRBV6-3 and TRBJ1-1, with TRBD1 as a possible D gene (5 bases). Trimming removed 6 bases from V and 1 base from J, with 12 bases in between. The CDR3 contains 14 residues. CDR1 and CDR2 from the germline V gene are MNHEY and SVGEGT.

By share, this clonotype ranks as large. The chain carries TRBV10-3 and TRBJ1-5; TRBD1 is a possible D gene (6 bases). Deletions cut 2 bases from V and 0 bases from J, with 11 bases between. Germline V CDR1 and CDR2: ENHRY, SYGVKD. The CDR3 extends over 16 amino acids. The CDR3 DNA is TGTGCCATCAGTGAGGGACAGATCTATAGCAATCAGCCCCAGCATTTT. Its protein product is CAISEGQIYSNQPQHF.

The J gene is TRBJ2-1, the V gene TRBV9, with 9 positions matching TRBD2. CDR1 SGDLS and CDR2 YYNGEE come from the germline V gene. J lost 7 bases, V lost 3 bases, and 8 bases had no gene match. CDR3 length equals 15 residues. The CDR3 coding sequence is TGTGCCAGCAGCGAAATAGCGGGAGATCGAAATGAGCAGTTCTTC. Protein product: CASSEIAGDRNEQFF.

Judged by abundance, this clonotype is medium-sized. The chain uses TRBV10-1 and TRBJ2-2; D may be TRBD1 (7 bases). Trimming pared 4 bases from V and 6 bases from J, leaving 9 bases between. The CDR3 is made up of 13 amino acids. Germline V gene sequence: CDR1 WNHNN, CDR2 SYGVQD (reference sequence). CDR3 sequence (DNA): TGCGCCAGCAGTGCCAGGGGGGCCGGGGAGCTGTTTTTT. It translates to CASSARGAGELFF.

Notes on this clonotype: A much bigger clone sits one base away, suggesting this may be a read error. The V and J genes are TRBV30 and TRBJ1-2; TRBD1 matches at 8 bases. The germline CDR1 and CDR2 sequences are GTSNPN and SVGIG (reference sequence). The CDR3 extends over 15 amino acids. V shed 8 bases and J 7 bases; nucleotides not matched to a gene: 18. The CDR3 coding sequence is TGTGCCGGGGTCCGTAACGGACAGGGAGCGGCTGGCTACACCTTC. This codes for CAGVRNGQGAAGYTF.

This clonotype qualifies as medium-sized. The genes are TRBV19 and TRBJ1-5, with D unclear. The CDR3 loop spans 13 amino acids. V dropped 5 bases and J dropped 7 bases, with 12 bases sitting between them. In germline, CDR1 is LNHDA, CDR2 SQIVND (reference sequence). The CDR3 region is CASSYMEGQPQHF. For the CDR3, the DNA is TGTGCCAGTAGTTACATGGAAGGCCAGCCCCAGCATTTT.

The chain recombines TRBV2 with TRBJ1-2; 7 positions match TRBD1. J was trimmed by 5 bases and V by 0 bases; bases with no gene match: 9. This CDR3 is 16 amino acids long. From germline, CDR1 is SNHLY and CDR2 FYNNEI. The CDR3 region has the DNA TGTGCCAGCAGTGAAGCGGGGGACAGCGTTATTTATGGCTACACCTTC. Translation: CASSEAGDSVIYGYTF.

The table lists this clonotype with a count of one. This clone may be a read error of a much larger clone one base away. This chain connects TRBV6-2 or TRBV6-3 to TRBJ2-1; D is possibly TRBD2 (6 bases). This CDR3 contains 15 residues. CDR1 is MNHEY, CDR2 SVGEGT, per germline. V was pared by 2 bases and J by 3 bases, with 11 bases between. The chain's CDR3 is CASSYLTGDYNEQFF. The DNA for the CDR3 is TGTGCCAGCAGTTACCTAACGGGAGACTACAATGAGCAGTTCTTC.

For this clonotype: At one end the junction does not follow the germline gene, possibly because of a read error. The genes are TRBV9 and TRBJ1-3; no reliable D call. Germline V lookup: CDR1 SGDLS, CDR2 YYNGEE. CDR3 length equals 14 residues. For the CDR3, the DNA is TGTGCCAGCAAGGGATCCAGCTCTGGAAACACCTTATATTTT. It yields the protein CASKGSSSGNTLYF.

The chain employs TRBV30 and TRBJ2-5; TRBD1 might be the D (6 bases). V lost 4 bases and J lost 4, with 10 bases in between. Germline V gene lookup returns CDR1 GTSNPN and CDR2 SVGIG (reference sequence). CDR3 length: 12 amino acids. The DNA for the CDR3 is TGTGCCTGGAACAGGGTAGGAGAGACCCAGTACTTC. Translating it yields CAWNRVGETQYF.

Within the sample, this clonotype is large. This rearrangement joins TRBV11-2 to TRBJ1-1; TRBD1 might be the D (6 bases). CDR3 size: 13 residues. The germline V gene encodes CDR1 SGHAT and CDR2 FQNNGV. The V gene lost 3 bases and the J gene lost 1 base, with 6 bases spanning the gap. CDR3 protein: CASSLGANTEAFF. In DNA, the CDR3 is TGTGCCAGCAGCTTGGGGGCGAACACTGAAGCTTTCTTT.

In its sample, this clonotype is large. V gene TRBV19 combines with J gene TRBJ1-1; 9 bases map to TRBD1. The germline CDR1 and CDR2 sequences are LNHDA and SQIVND (reference sequence). Germline trimming cut 10 bases from V and 1 base from J; bases unmatched to any gene: 10. This CDR3 has 15 residues. CDR3 protein: CATSGTGQGNTEAFF. In DNA, the CDR3 is TGTGCCACCTCCGGGACAGGGCAGGGGAACACTGAAGCTTTCTTT.

Judged by abundance, this clonotype is medium-sized (0.01 to 0.1%). The CDR3 region is CASSQDGSTEAFF. CDR3 nucleotides: TGTGCCAGCAGCCAAGATGGGTCCACTGAAGCTTTCTTT. The chain is built from TRBV4-2 and TRBJ1-1; the D is unclear. The CDR3 extends over 13 amino acids. The V and J ends lost 0 bases and 4 bases respectively, with 6 bases between them. CDR1 and CDR2 from the germline V gene are LGHNA and YNFKEQ.

The J gene is TRBJ1-1, the V gene TRBV7-2; no definite D call. Trimming cost V 5 bases and J 5 bases, with 18 bases left between them. The V gene's germline CDR1 is SGHTA and CDR2 FQGNSA. The CDR3 contains 15 residues. The CDR3 here is CASSMAVGSKTEAFF. Written as DNA, the CDR3 is TGTGCCAGCAGCATGGCAGTCGGGTCGAAAACTGAAGCTTTCTTT.

By its share, this clonotype is medium-sized. V usage is TRBV20-1 and J usage is TRBJ1-1; TRBD1 might be the D (6 bases). Germline CDR1 DFQATT, CDR2 SNEGSKA (reference sequence). Trimming removed 3 bases from V and 1 base from J, with 15 bases in between. The CDR3 length is 15 residues. The CDR3 region is CSASPGTRTNTEAFF. The CDR3 nucleotides are TGCAGTGCTAGCCCCGGGACAAGAACGAACACTGAAGCTTTCTTT.

As regards this clonotype: A much more abundant neighbour one base away suggests this may be a read error. The V call is TRBV12-3 or TRBV12-4, the J call TRBJ1-4; tentative D call: TRBD1 (6 bases). There are 15 residues in the CDR3. V lost 5 bases to trimming and J lost 4 bases, with 14 bases between them. CDR3 nucleotides: TGTGCCAGCAGTCTCGACAGGTGGAATAATGAAAAACTGTTTTTT. Translation gives CASSLDRWNNEKLFF.

Within the sample, this clonotype is large (0.1 to 1%). V usage is TRBV10-3 and J usage is TRBJ1-1; D possibly corresponds to TRBD1 (5 bases). CDR1 and CDR2 (germline): ENHRY, SYGVKD. V gave up 3 bases and J gave up 1 base, with 15 bases separating them. The CDR3 has 16 amino acids. CDR3 sequence: CAISDPDTSTNTEAFF. DNA of the CDR3: TGTGCCATCAGTGACCCGGACACATCCACGAACACTGAAGCTTTCTTT.